This TCR beta chain originates from a study of long-term antiretroviral therapy in people with HIV. The study's findings and limits: CDR3 length ranges were narrower in HIV repertoires than in controls. With ART, diversity went up but was still lower than in transplant donor controls. The clones with expansion before ART were dominant in the repertoire at all time points.

One or more pre-ART and two or more post-ART PBMC samples were available from each donor. Sequencing relied on immunoSEQ assay v3.0, run at survey level. The data were produced by immunoSEQ multiplex PCR, yet TCRdb's version contains in-frame clones alone and is incomplete. The profile covers 40,000 to 45,000 clones, with roughly 95% appearing a single time and 2.5% to 3% taken by the ten largest. In regard to this clone: Its antigen is undetermined.

The TCR was taken from a woman aged 45-65 years with HIV. Sequenced material: unsorted PBMCs, taken 3.7 years after starting antiretroviral therapy.

The CDR3 region has the DNA TGTGCCAGTGGTAGCGGGGCTGGGACAGATACGCAGTATTTT. Its translation: CASGSGAGTDTQYF. The V and J genes are TRBV19 and TRBJ2-3, with TRBD2 identical over 8 bases. CDR3 size: 14 residues. V was pared by 8 bases and J by 3 bases, with 7 bases of the junction left unmatched. CDR1 and CDR2 from the germline V gene are LNHDA and SQIVND (reference sequence).